The rows below give T cell receptor beta chains drawn from one sample of a study of T-cell reconstitution after alpha-beta-depleted transplantation in children. TCRdb reprocessed the PCR reads via MiXCR and lists one record per CDR3 protein. This table holds hundreds of thousands of distinct CDR3 sequences, 10% to 15% found once. This sample comprised PBMCs, mostly from graft donor cells, obtained 360 days after TCRalphabeta/CD19-depleted stem cell transplant. The receptors here all came from a male patient younger than 18 who had a stem cell transplant for acute myeloid leukemia, so the T cells may come from the graft donor. Both conserved end residues are part of each CDR3.

v_call | cdr3_aa
TRBV5-1 | CASSWTSGRVKNIQYF
TRBV5-8 | CSSSRIAGGRENIQYF
TRBV28 | CASSNGQLKETQYF
TRBV11-2 | CASSLLGQRGRTYNSPLHF
TRBV20-1 | CSARWVQGRNYEQYF
TRBV14 | CASKGTGRRAFF
TRBV4-2 | CASSQERTSSYNEQFF
TRBV20-1 | CSARYPAYEQYF
TRBV4-3 | CASSQDWGGAGANVLTF
TRBV24-1 | CATSPTGYNEQFF
TRBV5-1 | CASSFTQGGADTQYF
TRBV7-2 | CASSLVRAGGERFF
TRBV5-1 | CASSFFRDTKMGYEQYF
TRBV14 | CASSHRGPGPYEQYF
TRBV6-2/TRBV6-3 | CASSYRRDRPSYEQYF
TRBV9 | CASSLAPVSDNEQFF
TRBV10-1 | CASSEEAGIFYNEQFF
TRBV12-3/TRBV12-4 | CASSGGQGRNTGELFF
TRBV7-9 | CASSFLGLAGSSYEQYF
TRBV11-2 | CASSLVELDTQYF
TRBV28 | CASRTGALAPLHF
TRBV20-1 | CSASQNYGYTF